A single sample gave rise to the 27 T cell receptor beta chains below, sequenced in a study of blood T cells in healthy people across ages. A second PCR, run for 7 to 11 cycles, used a sample-barcoded 5' primer plus a J-beta primer mix. TCRdb used MiXCR to reprocess the 5' RACE reads, holding one entry per CDR3 protein. Of roughly 1.4 million distinct CDR3 sequences listed, roughly 60% were seen once; the top ten hold approximately 7%. Sequencing input: blood. All receptors derive from a man aged 18 to 30 in good health.

The genes are TRBV6-2 or TRBV6-3 and TRBJ2-6; D unresolved. V was cut by 0 bases and J by 0 bases, with 12 bases left in between. The CDR3 has 18 residues. Per the germline V gene, CDR1 is MNHEY and CDR2 is SVGEGT. CDR3 in amino acids: CASSYSSEDPSGANVLTF. Here the CDR3 DNA reads TGTGCCAGCAGTTACTCCTCGGAAGATCCCTCTGGGGCCAACGTCCTGACTTTC.

The chain is built from TRBV20-1 and TRBJ2-1; D is perhaps TRBD1 (6 bases). The CDR3 covers 16 residues. Trimming stripped 6 bases from V and 1 base from J, with 19 bases between. From germline, CDR1 is DFQATT and CDR2 SNEGSKA (reference sequence). The DNA of the CDR3 is TGCAGTGCGATAAATAGGGGGAGCGTATCCTACAATGAGCAGTTCTTC. It is translated as CSAINRGSVSYNEQFF.

This clonotype was detected only a few times. J is TRBJ2-3 and V is TRBV29-1, with D tentatively TRBD1 or TRBD2 (5 bases each). The CDR3 is made up of 14 amino acids. V lost 7 bases to trimming and J lost 3 bases, with 17 bases between them. CDR1 is SQVTM, CDR2 ANQGSEA, per germline. As DNA, the CDR3 is TGCAGCGGCCGGGACCACCAAGGGACAGATACGCAGTATTTT. Residues: CSGRDHQGTDTQYF.

The chain links TRBV10-3 to TRBJ1-5; D might be TRBD1 (5 bases). V was clipped by 2 bases and J by 1 base, with 9 bases between them. There are 15 residues in the CDR3. The V gene's germline CDR1 is ENHRY and CDR2 SYGVKD. The CDR3: CAISEPGRSNQPQHF. CDR3 bases: TGTGCCATCAGTGAGCCGGGACGGAGCAATCAGCCCCAGCATTTT.

The CDR3 reads CASSSLAGRKYEQYF. The CDR3 DNA follows: TGTGCCAGCAGTTCATTAGCGGGGAGAAAATACGAGCAGTACTTC. The chain employs TRBV27 and TRBJ2-7, with 8 positions matching TRBD2. The V gene end was trimmed by 4 bases and the J gene end by 4 bases; junction bases not matched to a gene: 9. The germline gives CDR1 MNHEY, CDR2 SMNVEV (reference sequence). The CDR3 has 15 amino acids.

This chain joins TRBV7-8 and TRBJ1-4, with 7 positions matching TRBD1. CDR1 and CDR2 (germline): SGHVS, FQNEAQ. The length of the CDR3 is 15 residues. The junction had 8 bases not matched to a gene; V was cut back by 5 bases and J by 5 bases. The DNA of the CDR3 is TGTGCCAGCAGCCCCTTAGGGACAGAAAATGAAAAACTGTTTTTT. It encodes CASSPLGTENEKLFF.

Note on this clonotype: At one boundary the junction diverges from the germline segment, which might be a read error. The chain employs TRBV5-4 and TRBJ2-3, with 8 bases matching TRBD2. The CDR3 is made up of 15 amino acids. In germline, CDR1 is SGHNT, CDR2 YYREEE (reference sequence). The CDR3 DNA is TGTGCCGGCAGCTTGGGCGGGGGGCCCACAGATACGCAGTATTTT. Amino acid sequence: CAGSLGGGPTDTQYF.

The rearrangement joins TRBV18 to TRBJ2-7; 7 bases match TRBD2. V was clipped by 5 bases and J by 5 bases; unmatched bases: 6. Germline assignment: CDR1 KGHSH and CDR2 LQKENI. This CDR3 comprises 13 residues. The CDR3 region has the DNA TGTGCCAGCTCAGAACGGGGGGAAAACGAGCAGTACTTC. Translating gives CASSERGENEQYF.

Points on this clonotype: At one end the junction does not follow the germline gene, possibly because of a read error. V usage is TRBV7-2 and J usage is TRBJ2-5; unclear D gene. The DNA end favors TRBJ2-7, so the J call may be wrong. The CDR3 runs 12 residues. Germline CDR1 SGHTA, CDR2 FQGNSA. Written as DNA, the CDR3 is TGTGCTAGCAGCCCAATTTCCAGCGAGCAGTACTTC. Translated: CASSPISSEQYF.

The chain combines TRBV6-1 with TRBJ1-1, with 7 nucleotides matching TRBD1. Germline values: CDR1 MNHNS, CDR2 SASEGT. This CDR3 has 13 amino acids. V lost 8 bases and J lost 6; bases outside the gene matches: 9. CDR3 in amino acids: CASPGTVVAEAFF. The CDR3 DNA reads TGTGCCAGCCCGGGGACAGTAGTCGCTGAAGCTTTCTTT.

In this sample, this clonotype turned up a few times. This chain joins TRBV7-2 and TRBJ2-5; possibly TRBD1 for D (5 bases). The CDR3 has 14 amino acids. The germline CDR1 and CDR2 sequences are SGHTA and FQGNSA. The ends were cut back, 5 bases at V and 4 bases at J, with 14 bases in the middle. The CDR3 is CASSPPEGAETQYF. Here the CDR3 DNA reads TGTGCCAGCAGCCCTCCCGAAGGGGCAGAGACCCAGTACTTC. The whole variable domain, filled in from reference TRBV7-2 and TRBJ2-5, reads GAGVSQSPSNKVTEKGKDVELRCDPISGHTALYWYRQSLGQGLEFLIYFQGNSAPDKSGLPSDRFSAERTGGSVSTLTIQRTQQEDSAVYLCASSPPEGAETQYFGPGTRLLVL.

The V gene is TRBV3-1, the J gene TRBJ1-2, with D perhaps TRBD1 (6 bases). V was pared by 3 bases and J by 3 bases, with 14 bases between. Per germline, CDR1 LGHDT and CDR2 YNNKEL (reference sequence). The CDR3 is made up of 15 amino acids. CDR3 region: CASSQMAGEDYGYTF. CDR3 coding DNA: TGTGCCAGCAGCCAGATGGCAGGGGAGGACTATGGCTACACCTTC.

The V call is TRBV24-1, the J call TRBJ2-1, with D possibly TRBD1 on 6 matching bases. The CDR3 is 18 amino acids. V gave up 5 bases and J gave up 1 base, with 20 bases separating them. Germline V gene lookup returns CDR1 KGHDR and CDR2 SFDVKD. CDR3 DNA sequence: TGTGCCACCAGTGCTTCAGCGCCCATAACAGGGTCCTACAATGAGCAGTTCTTC. Protein: CATSASAPITGSYNEQFF.

Remarks on this clonotype: A read error may account for a junction end that differs from germline. This chain uses TRBV12-3 or TRBV12-4 with TRBJ2-1; 10 bases match TRBD2. The J call could be wrong; TRBJ2-7 is a better fit for the DNA end. CDR3 length: 17 amino acids. DNA of the CDR3: TGTGCCAGTAGTTTAGGCCCCGGACTAGCGGTTTACAATGAGCAGTACTTC. Amino acids: CASSLGPGLAVYNEQYF.

The CDR3 here is CSAGTRGNYGYTF. CDR3 DNA sequence: TGCAGTGCTGGAACCAGGGGCAACTATGGCTACACCTTC. The rearrangement uses TRBV20-1 and TRBJ1-2, with a weak D call TRBD1 (6 bases). The ends were cut back, 5 bases at V and 2 bases at J, with 12 bases in the middle. The CDR3 spans 13 residues. Per germline, CDR1 DFQATT and CDR2 SNEGSKA (reference sequence).

The chain couples TRBV7-8 to TRBJ2-7; possibly TRBD2 for D (6 bases). The germline CDR1 and CDR2 sequences are SGHVS and FQNEAQ. The V gene lost 5 bases and the J gene lost 4 bases, with 21 bases spanning the gap. The CDR3 is 16 amino acids. The DNA for the CDR3 is TGTGCCAGCAGCCTCCTCCGCGGAGGGTTACGGTACGAGCAGTACTTC. Translating it yields CASSLLRGGLRYEQYF. Looking up the rest from reference TRBV7-8 and TRBJ2-7 gives the full variable domain: GAGVSQSPRYKVAKRGQDVALRCDPISGHVSLFWYQQALGQGPEFLTYFQNEAQLDKSGLPSDRFFAERPEGSVSTLKIQRTQQEDSAVYLCASSLLRGGLRYEQYFGPGTRLTVT.

The V call is TRBV2, the J call TRBJ2-2; D possibly corresponds to TRBD2 (5 bases). CDR3 size: 15 residues. CDR1 is SNHLY and CDR2 is FYNNEI in the germline V gene. Trimming removed 8 bases from V and 7 bases from J, with 20 bases in between. CDR3 region: CASRRSGVLIGELFF. DNA of the CDR3: TGTGCCAGCCGGAGGAGTGGCGTACTCATCGGGGAGCTGTTTTTT.

For the CDR3, the DNA is TGTGCCAGCAGCTCCCCACCGGATGAGCAGTTCTTC. Translation: CASSSPPDEQFF. The J gene is TRBJ2-1, the V gene TRBV7-9; D ambiguous. Germline V CDR1 and CDR2: SEHNR, FQNEAQ (reference sequence). The CDR3 consists of 12 residues. Trimming shortened V by 4 bases and J by 8 bases, and 9 bases separated the two germline ends.

DNA for the CDR3: TGCAGCGTTGAAGCTAGACTAGCGGGAGGGCCTAGTGAGCAGTTCTTC. Protein product: CSVEARLAGGPSEQFF. V is TRBV29-1 and J is TRBJ2-1, with 14 positions matching TRBD2. The CDR3 totals 16 residues. V gave up 1 base and J gave up 9 bases; unmatched junction bases: 8. Per the germline V gene, CDR1 is SQVTM and CDR2 is ANQGSEA.

The chain links TRBV15 to TRBJ1-1, with TRBD1 as a possible D gene (5 bases). CDR1 LNHNV and CDR2 YYDKDF come from the germline V gene (reference sequence). The CDR3 extends over 16 amino acids. V dropped 5 bases and J dropped 0 bases, with 16 bases sitting between them. Here the CDR3 reads CATSRGTRGVNTEAFF. CDR3 coding DNA: TGTGCCACCAGCCGAGGGACTCGGGGGGTGAACACTGAAGCTTTCTTT.

This chain uses TRBV25-1 with TRBJ1-2, with D possibly TRBD1 on 6 matching bases. CDR1 is MGHDK and CDR2 is SYGVNS in the germline V gene. This CDR3 has 16 amino acids. The V and J ends lost 4 bases and 4 bases respectively, with 19 bases between them. The CDR3 nucleotides are TGTGCCAGCAGTGGGGCGAGGGGCGGGGGCCTCTATGGCTACACCTTC. Its translation: CASSGARGGGLYGYTF.

Here the CDR3 reads CASSQVGPSEQYF. The CDR3 nucleotides are TGTGCCAGCAGCCAAGTGGGGCCCTCCGAGCAGTACTTC. The chain carries TRBV3-1 and TRBJ2-7, with a weak D call TRBD1 (5 bases). V lost 1 base and J 6 bases, leaving 10 bases between the germline ends. The V gene's germline CDR1 is LGHDT and CDR2 YNNKEL (reference sequence). The CDR3 extends over 13 amino acids.

A few counts support this clonotype. The rearrangement links TRBV11-2 to TRBJ2-1; D may be TRBD2 (5 bases). Trimming removed 0 bases at V and 0 bases at J, with 12 bases between. This CDR3 has 17 residues. The V gene's germline CDR1 is SGHAT and CDR2 FQNNGV. As DNA, the CDR3 is TGTGCCAGCAGCTTAGAGTCCCCGGGGAGCTCCTACAATGAGCAGTTCTTC. This translates into CASSLESPGSSYNEQFF.

V and J are TRBV7-2 and TRBJ2-3; 9 bases map to TRBD1. This CDR3 comprises 15 residues. V gave up 6 bases and J gave up 6 bases; unmatched junction bases: 10. Germline V CDR1 and CDR2: SGHTA, FQGNSA. The CDR3 loop is CASRTTGGQRDTQYF. The CDR3 DNA is TGTGCCAGCAGAACTACAGGGGGCCAGAGGGATACGCAGTATTTT. Full variable domain (outside the CDR3, taken from reference TRBV7-2 and TRBJ2-3): GAGVSQSPSNKVTEKGKDVELRCDPISGHTALYWYRQSLGQGLEFLIYFQGNSAPDKSGLPSDRFSAERTGGSVSTLTIQRTQQEDSAVYLCASRTTGGQRDTQYFGPGTRLTVL.

This clonotype has at least ten counts. The J gene is TRBJ1-6, the V gene TRBV12-3 or TRBV12-4; 8 bases fit TRBD1. The length of the CDR3 is 14 residues. The V segment lost 5 bases and the J segment 7 bases; nucleotides outside the gene matches: 4. CDR3 protein: CASSVYRGNSPLHF. CDR3 coding DNA: TGTGCCAGCAGTGTCTACAGGGGGAATTCACCCCTCCACTTT.

V is TRBV20-1 and J is TRBJ2-1; TRBD1 is a possible D gene (5 bases). Germline CDR1 and CDR2: DFQATT and SNEGSKA (reference sequence). Trimming cost V 3 bases and J 4 bases, with 22 bases left between them. The CDR3 contains 17 residues. CDR3 coding DNA: TGCAGTGCTAGGGGGCGGCTAGGGAAACCCCCTTACAATGAGCAGTTCTTC. Translation gives CSARGRLGKPPYNEQFF.

The rearrangement joins TRBV7-9 to TRBJ2-5, with 7 bases identical to TRBD1. The CDR3 totals 15 residues. Losses at the gene ends were 3 bases for V and 3 bases for J; bases not matched to a gene: 7. The V gene's germline CDR1 is SEHNR and CDR2 FQNEAQ (reference sequence). CDR3 region: CASSFVNRGEETQYF. CDR3 coding DNA: TGTGCCAGCAGCTTCGTGAACAGGGGTGAAGAGACCCAGTACTTC.